The clone carrying this T cell receptor (beta chain) came up a few times. Its antigen is unknown. The data are from a study of T cells after yellow fever vaccination. Study-level results: The study re-detected most primary-vaccination clones after the booster (roughly 96% CD4, roughly 85% CD8).

5'RACE template switching produced TCR cDNA carrying a universal primer site and UMIs. TCRdb passed the 5' RACE reads through MiXCR, listing each CDR3 protein once. In the table there are about 400,000 distinct CDR3 sequences, 6.2% of which are singletons. CDR1 is KGHSH and CDR2 is LQKENI in the germline V gene. The ends lost 3 bases at V and 3 bases at J; junction bases unmatched: 7. The length of the CDR3 is 15 residues. The sample was PBMCs, taken 5 days after the yellow fever booster vaccination. This clonotype originated in a man between 25 and 39 years old who received the YFV17D yellow fever vaccine. The chain has TRBV18 and TRBJ2-5; TRBD1 matches 7 bases. CDR3 nucleotides: TGTGCCAGCTCACCTTTCAAGGGGGCGGAAGAGACCCAGTACTTC. Amino acids: CASSPFKGAEETQYF.